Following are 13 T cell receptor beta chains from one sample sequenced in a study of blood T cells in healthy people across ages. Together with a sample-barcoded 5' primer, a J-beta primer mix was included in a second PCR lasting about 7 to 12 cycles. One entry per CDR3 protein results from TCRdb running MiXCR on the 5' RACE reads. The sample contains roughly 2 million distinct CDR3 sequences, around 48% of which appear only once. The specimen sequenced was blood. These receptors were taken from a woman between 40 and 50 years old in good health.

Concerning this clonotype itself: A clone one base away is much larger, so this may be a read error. CDR3 in DNA: TGTGCCAGCAGTTGGGACGCTCAGACCTATGGCTACACCTTC. Translating gives CASSWDAQTYGYTF. The chain has TRBV6-6 and TRBJ1-2; possibly TRBD1 for D (5 bases). The CDR3 extends over 14 amino acids. CDR1 is MNHNY, CDR2 SVGAGI, per germline (reference sequence). V shed 4 bases and J shed 4 bases, with 13 bases lying between them.

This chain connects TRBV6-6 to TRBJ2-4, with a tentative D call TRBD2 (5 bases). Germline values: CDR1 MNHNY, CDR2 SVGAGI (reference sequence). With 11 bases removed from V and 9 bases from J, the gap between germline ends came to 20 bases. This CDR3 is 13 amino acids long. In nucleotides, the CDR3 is TGTGCCGCAAAAGGACCCGGGGATGTCATTCAGTACTTC. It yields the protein CAAKGPGDVIQYF.

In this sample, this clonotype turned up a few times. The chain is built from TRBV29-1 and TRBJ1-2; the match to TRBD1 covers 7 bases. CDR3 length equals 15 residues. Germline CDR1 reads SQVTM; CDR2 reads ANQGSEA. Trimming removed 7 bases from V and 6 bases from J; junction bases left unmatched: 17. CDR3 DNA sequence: TGCAGCGGGAAGAATCGGACAGGTCTGAGGAATGGCTACACCTTC. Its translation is CSGKNRTGLRNGYTF.

DNA for the CDR3: TGCAGCGTTGAGGAGGGGCTAGCTTTCTTT. This translates into CSVEEGLAFF. The chain joins TRBV29-1 to TRBJ1-1; a weak D match, TRBD1 (5 bases). The CDR3 contains 10 residues. V lost 3 bases and J 10 bases, leaving 9 bases between the germline ends. The V gene's germline CDR1 is SQVTM and CDR2 ANQGSEA.

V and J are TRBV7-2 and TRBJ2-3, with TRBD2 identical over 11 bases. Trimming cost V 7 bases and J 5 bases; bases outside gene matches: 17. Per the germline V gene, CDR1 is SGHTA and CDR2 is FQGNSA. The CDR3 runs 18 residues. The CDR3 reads CASNGFGLAGGRGDTQYF. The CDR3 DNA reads TGTGCCAGCAACGGGTTTGGGCTAGCGGGGGGTAGAGGAGATACGCAGTATTTT. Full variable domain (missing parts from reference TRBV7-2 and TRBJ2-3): GAGVSQSPSNKVTEKGKDVELRCDPISGHTALYWYRQSLGQGLEFLIYFQGNSAPDKSGLPSDRFSAERTGGSVSTLTIQRTQQEDSAVYLCASNGFGLAGGRGDTQYFGPGTRLTVL.

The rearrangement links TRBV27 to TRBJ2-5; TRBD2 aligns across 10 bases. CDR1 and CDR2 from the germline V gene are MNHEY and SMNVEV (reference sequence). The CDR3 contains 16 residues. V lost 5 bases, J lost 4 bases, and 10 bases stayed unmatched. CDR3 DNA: TGTGCCAGCAGTCACTTCCTGAGCGGGGGGGCAGAGACCCAGTACTTC. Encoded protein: CASSHFLSGGAETQYF.

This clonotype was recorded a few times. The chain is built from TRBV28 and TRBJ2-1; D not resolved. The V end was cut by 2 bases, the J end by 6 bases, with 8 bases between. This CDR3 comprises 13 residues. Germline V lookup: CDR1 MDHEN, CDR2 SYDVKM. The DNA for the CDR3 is TGTGCCAGCAGTTTACGCCTAGTCAATGAGCAGTTCTTC. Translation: CASSLRLVNEQFF.

The CDR3 loop is CAISDRDRGRETQYF. The DNA of the CDR3 is TGTGCCATCAGTGACCGGGACAGGGGGCGGGAGACCCAGTACTTC. The gene calls are TRBV10-3 and TRBJ2-5; 12 positions agree with TRBD1. The CDR3 contains 15 residues. V dropped 3 bases and J dropped 5; count of bases not matched to a gene: 4. The V gene's germline CDR1 is ENHRY and CDR2 SYGVKD.

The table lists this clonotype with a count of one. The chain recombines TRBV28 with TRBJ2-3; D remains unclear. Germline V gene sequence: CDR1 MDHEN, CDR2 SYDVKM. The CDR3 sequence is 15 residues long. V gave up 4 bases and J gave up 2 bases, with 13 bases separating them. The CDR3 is CASSSGTLPTDTQYF. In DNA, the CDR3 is TGTGCCAGCAGTTCCGGAACCCTCCCCACAGATACGCAGTATTTT.

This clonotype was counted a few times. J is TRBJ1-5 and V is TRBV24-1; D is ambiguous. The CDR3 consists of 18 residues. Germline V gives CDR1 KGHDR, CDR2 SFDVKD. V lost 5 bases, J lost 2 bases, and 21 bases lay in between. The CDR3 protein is CATSAAMWREDRNQPQHF. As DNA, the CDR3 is TGTGCCACCAGTGCGGCGATGTGGAGGGAGGATCGCAATCAGCCCCAGCATTTT.

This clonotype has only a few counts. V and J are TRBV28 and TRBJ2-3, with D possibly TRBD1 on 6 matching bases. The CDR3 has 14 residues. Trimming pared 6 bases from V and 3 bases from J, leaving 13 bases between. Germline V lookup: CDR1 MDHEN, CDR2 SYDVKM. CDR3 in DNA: TGTGCCAGCAGCTCTAAACAGGGTACAGATACGCAGTATTTT. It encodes CASSSKQGTDTQYF.

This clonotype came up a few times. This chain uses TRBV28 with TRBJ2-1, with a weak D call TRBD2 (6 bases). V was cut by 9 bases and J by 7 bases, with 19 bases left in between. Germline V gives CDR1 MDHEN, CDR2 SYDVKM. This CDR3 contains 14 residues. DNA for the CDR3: TGTGCCAGTGCCGGACGCGGGGCCTTAAATGAGCAGTTCTTC. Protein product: CASAGRGALNEQFF. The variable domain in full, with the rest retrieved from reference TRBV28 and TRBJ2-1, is DVKVTQSSRYLVKRTGEKVFLECVQDMDHENMFWYRQDPGLGLRLIYFSYDVKMKEKGDIPEGYSVSREKKERFSLILESASTNQTSMYLCASAGRGALNEQFFGPGTRLTVL.

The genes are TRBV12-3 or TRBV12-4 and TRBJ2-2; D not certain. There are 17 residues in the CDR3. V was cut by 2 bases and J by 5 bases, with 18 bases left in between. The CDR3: CASSLSSSRIPTGELFF. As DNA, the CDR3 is TGTGCCAGCAGTTTATCATCCAGCAGGATACCAACCGGGGAGCTGTTTTTT.